Each of the 25 T cell receptor beta chains below was sequenced from the same sample in a study of regulatory T cells in long-lasting Graves disease. Arm-PCR of CDR3 regions and iRepertoire HTBI primers were used to build TCR beta libraries. Via MiXCR, TCRdb re-called the multiplex PCR reads, giving one row per CDR3 protein. The sample lists approximately 400,000 distinct CDR3 sequences, 15% to 17% occurring once. This sample's time point: newly diagnosed GD, antithyroid drugs for less than 3 months. PBMC-derived RNA was used for the TCR library. Sample: peripheral blood mononuclear cells (PBMCs), taken at new diagnosis, from a patient treated with antithyroid drugs. The receptor source for this set is a female donor with Graves disease.

This clonotype was recorded a few times. The rearrangement links TRBV7-9 to TRBJ2-2; the D gene is possibly TRBD2 (5 bases). The CDR3 is 15 amino acids. Trimming shortened V by 5 bases and J by 3 bases, and 13 bases separated the two germline ends. Germline V gene lookup returns CDR1 SEHNR and CDR2 FQNEAQ (reference sequence). CDR3 bases: TGTGCCAGCAGCCCCCTCCTACTAGACACCGGGGAGCTGTTTTTT. It translates to CASSPLLLDTGELFF.

In regard to this clonotype: It differs at one base from a far larger clone, so likely a read error. This chain joins TRBV7-9 and TRBJ2-7; D gene ambiguous. Deletions cut 3 bases from V and 5 bases from J, with 5 bases between. Germline values: CDR1 SEHNR, CDR2 FQNEAQ (reference sequence). The CDR3 has 11 amino acids. Here the CDR3 reads CASSFSDEQYF. The CDR3 DNA sequence: TGTGCCAGCAGCTTCTCGGACGAGCAGTACTTC.

The gene calls are TRBV6-1 and TRBJ2-2; 9 bases line up with TRBD1. The CDR3 consists of 15 residues. V shed 6 bases, J shed 7 bases, and the junction held 9 bases outside the gene matches. From germline, CDR1 is MNHNS and CDR2 SASEGT. CDR3 DNA: TGTGCCAGCAGCCCAAGCGGACAGGGGAACGGGGAGCTGTTTTTT. Protein sequence: CASSPSGQGNGELFF.

A word on this clonotype: This likely came from a read error, as a far larger clone is one base away. V is TRBV7-9 and J is TRBJ2-1, with D perhaps TRBD1 or TRBD2 (5 bases each). The CDR3 spans 14 residues. In germline, CDR1 is SEHNR, CDR2 FQNEAQ (reference sequence). Trimming shortened V by 3 bases and J by 10 bases, and 16 bases separated the two germline ends. The CDR3 DNA follows: TGTGCCAGCAGCTTGAAGGGGACGGCCTTCGAGCAGTTCTTC. The encoded protein is CASSLKGTAFEQFF.

This clonotype was counted between two and nine times. This chain links TRBV27 with TRBJ2-1; 10 nucleotides align to TRBD1. This CDR3 region has 15 residues. J gave up 9 bases and V 1 base, and 6 bases lay outside the gene matches. Germline-derived CDR1 and CDR2 are MNHEY and SMNVEV (reference sequence). The CDR3: CASSLFHGTGVEQFF. Written as DNA, the CDR3 is TGTGCCAGCAGTTTATTTCACGGGACAGGGGTTGAGCAGTTCTTC.

This clonotype was observed many times. V is TRBV6-1 and J is TRBJ1-1, with D hard to call. Germline V lookup: CDR1 MNHNS, CDR2 SASEGT. Trimming removed 3 bases from V and 7 bases from J, with 18 bases in between. The CDR3 runs to 15 residues. The DNA for the CDR3 is TGTGCCAGCAGTGAGCGGATCCCTACAGCGGGTGAAGCTTTCTTT. This encodes CASSERIPTAGEAFF.

This clonotype was picked up many times. The chain carries TRBV7-9 and TRBJ2-2, with no clear D. Germline V gene data show CDR1 as SEHNR and CDR2 as FQNEAQ (reference sequence). This CDR3 is 14 amino acids long. The V end lost 2 bases, the J end lost 6 bases, and 10 bases lay between the germline ends. CDR3 region: CASSLKVRAGELFF. The CDR3 DNA reads TGTGCCAGCAGCTTAAAGGTCCGGGCCGGGGAGCTGTTTTTT.

This clonotype was recorded many times. The chain joins TRBV30 to TRBJ2-7, with 7 nucleotides matching TRBD1. V lost 8 bases and J lost 2; bases outside the gene matches: 3. Germline CDR1 is GTSNPN and CDR2 is SVGIG (reference sequence). The CDR3 contains 11 residues. The CDR3 region is CAIQGTYEQYF. DNA of the CDR3: TGTGCCATACAGGGGACCTACGAGCAGTACTTC.

This clonotype was picked up a small number of times. This chain connects TRBV2 to TRBJ1-5; D remains unclear. The CDR3 extends over 13 amino acids. The V gene's germline CDR1 is SNHLY and CDR2 FYNNEI. V shed 0 bases and J shed 7 bases, with 7 bases lying between them. Here the CDR3 DNA reads TGTGCCAGCAGTGAAGCGCTTCGGCAGCCCCAGCATTTT. Its translation: CASSEALRQPQHF.

CDR3 region: CATTQLGNYGYTF. Written as DNA, the CDR3 is TGTGCCACGACCCAGCTAGGGAACTATGGCTACACCTTC. The chain carries TRBV10-3 and TRBJ1-2; D gene unclear. The CDR3 has 13 amino acids. Germline V gene lookup returns CDR1 ENHRY and CDR2 SYGVKD. V was clipped by 10 bases and J by 2 bases, with 14 bases between them.

V gene TRBV12-3 or TRBV12-4 combines with J gene TRBJ1-2, with 11 bases that match TRBD1. CDR3 length: 16 residues. With 5 bases clipped from V and 8 bases from J, the junction kept 13 bases outside the gene matches. CDR3 bases: TGTGCCAGCAGTCCCGGGACAGGGGGGGTGTGGGGAGGCTACACCTTC. Translation: CASSPGTGGVWGGYTF.

This clonotype has ten or more counts. J is TRBJ1-5 and V is TRBV28; no reliable D call. This CDR3 contains 17 residues. Germline V gene data show CDR1 as MDHEN and CDR2 as SYDVKM. The ends were cut back, 4 bases at V and 1 base at J, with 17 bases in the middle. The CDR3 is CASSSPAGFGSNQPQHF. DNA for the CDR3: TGTGCCAGCAGTTCGCCCGCTGGGTTTGGGAGCAATCAGCCCCAGCATTTT.

Many counts were recorded for this clonotype. The CDR3 nucleotides are TGTGCCAGCAGACACCTTGGACAGGATAGCAATCAGCCCCAGCATTTT. Its protein is CASRHLGQDSNQPQHF. This chain uses TRBV6-2 or TRBV6-3 with TRBJ1-5; the match to TRBD1 covers 7 bases. CDR1 is MNHEY and CDR2 is SVGEGT in the germline V gene. The CDR3 consists of 16 residues. The ends lost 6 bases at V and 0 bases at J; junction bases unmatched: 8.

This clonotype was recorded many times. CDR3: CSAGQGGEGYTF. The CDR3 coding sequence is TGCAGTGCAGGACAGGGGGGGGAAGGCTACACCTTC. The rearrangement joins TRBV20-1 to TRBJ1-2; 10 nucleotides line up with TRBD1. Germline assignment: CDR1 DFQATT and CDR2 SNEGSKA (reference sequence). The trim removed 6 bases at V and 8 bases at J, leaving 6 bases unmatched. The length of the CDR3 is 12 residues.

The V and J genes are TRBV20-1 and TRBJ1-6; TRBD1 is a possible D gene (5 bases). Germline assignment: CDR1 DFQATT and CDR2 SNEGSKA (reference sequence). The CDR3 consists of 13 residues. V was clipped by 5 bases and J by 6 bases, with 11 bases between them. DNA for the CDR3: TGCAGTGCTTACGGGACGGTTAATTCACCCCTCCACTTT. Translated, it gives CSAYGTVNSPLHF.

The table lists this clonotype with many counts. The chain employs TRBV27 and TRBJ1-3, with D unresolved. Trimming pared 5 bases from V and 1 base from J, leaving 9 bases between. The CDR3 loop spans 14 amino acids. Germline V lookup: CDR1 MNHEY, CDR2 SMNVEV (reference sequence). The CDR3 DNA reads TGTGCCAGCAGTCCACTCTCATCTGGAAACACCATATATTTT. As protein: CASSPLSSGNTIYF.

This clonotype was seen at least ten times. This chain connects TRBV5-6 to TRBJ2-1; 8 bases line up with TRBD2. Germline lookup yields CDR1 SGHDT and CDR2 YYEEEE. The CDR3 has 15 amino acids. V gave up 4 bases and J gave up 4 bases; unmatched junction bases: 7. CDR3 DNA sequence: TGTGCCAGCAGCGCCGGGACTAGTTTATACAATGAGCAGTTCTTC. It specifies CASSAGTSLYNEQFF.

This clonotype was counted many times. The chain recombines TRBV13 with TRBJ2-7; 13 bases agree with TRBD2. The length of the CDR3 is 18 residues. Trimming cost V 5 bases and J 4 bases; bases outside gene matches: 14. Germline lookup yields CDR1 PRHDT and CDR2 FYEKMQ (reference sequence). CDR3 nucleotides: TGTGCCAGCAGCCCTCTACTTAAAGGGACTAGCGGGAAGTACGAGCAGTACTTC. Translated: CASSPLLKGTSGKYEQYF.

This clonotype has a count of ten or more. The chain recombines TRBV7-9 with TRBJ2-3, with 11 bases aligning to TRBD2. Germline V lookup: CDR1 SEHNR, CDR2 FQNEAQ (reference sequence). The CDR3 sequence is 13 residues long. V lost 7 bases to trimming and J lost 6 bases; unmatched junction nucleotides: 3. CDR3 DNA sequence: TGTGCCAGCATTAGCGGGAGGGCTGATACGCAGTATTTT. It encodes CASISGRADTQYF.

The chain couples TRBV24-1 to TRBJ2-1; D assignment may be TRBD1 or TRBD2 (5 bases each). V gave up 10 bases and J gave up 11 bases, with 14 bases separating them. Germline CDR1 reads KGHDR; CDR2 reads SFDVKD. The CDR3 consists of 11 residues. The CDR3 nucleotides read TGTGCCACAGAGACCGGGACGAAGCAGTTCTTC. Translating it yields CATETGTKQFF.

The V call is TRBV27, the J call TRBJ2-5, with D tentatively TRBD1 (5 bases). V was shortened by 0 bases and J by 13 bases, with 12 bases between the two germline ends. The CDR3 has 12 residues. CDR1 is MNHEY and CDR2 is SMNVEV in the germline V gene (reference sequence). The CDR3 spells CASSLSLGHLYF. CDR3 bases: TGTGCCAGCAGTTTATCGCTAGGACACCTGTACTTC.

As concerns this clonotype: A far larger clone is one base from this, pointing to a likely read error. The chain carries TRBV6-6 and TRBJ2-3; D perhaps matches TRBD2 (6 bases). Per germline, CDR1 MNHNY and CDR2 SVGAGI (reference sequence). The V end lost 0 bases, the J end lost 2 bases, and 12 bases lay between the germline ends. The CDR3 totals 16 residues. CDR3 sequence reads: CASSYSSQDYTDTQYF. For the CDR3, the DNA is TGTGCCAGCAGTTACTCGAGCCAGGACTACACAGATACGCAGTATTTT.

The CDR3 DNA is TGCGCCAGCAGCCAAGATTGGGGGGTTATACTACCAGGGCAGCCCCAGCATTTT. Amino acid sequence: CASSQDWGVILPGQPQHF. The chain has TRBV4-1 and TRBJ1-5; D possibly corresponds to TRBD1 (5 bases). The V end was cut by 0 bases, the J end by 7 bases, with 22 bases between. The CDR3 is made up of 18 amino acids. The V gene's germline CDR1 is MGHRA and CDR2 YSYEKL.

The sample holds many counts of this clonotype. The chain joins TRBV28 to TRBJ2-1, with 9 bases matching TRBD2. The CDR3 has 15 residues. Germline trimming cut 6 bases from V and 4 bases from J; bases unmatched to any gene: 7. CDR1 and CDR2 (germline): MDHEN, SYDVKM. The CDR3 DNA reads as TGTGCCAGCAGACAAACTAGCGGGTTGTACAATGAGCAGTTCTTC. Its protein is CASRQTSGLYNEQFF.

The gene calls are TRBV6-4 and TRBJ2-1, with D unclear. Trimming took off 6 bases at V and 3 bases at J, with 6 bases between the two ends. CDR1 and CDR2 (germline): MRHNA, SNTAGT. CDR3 length: 12 amino acids. The CDR3 sequence is CASRGLYNEQFF. CDR3 nucleotides: TGTGCCAGCAGGGGCCTCTACAATGAGCAGTTCTTC.